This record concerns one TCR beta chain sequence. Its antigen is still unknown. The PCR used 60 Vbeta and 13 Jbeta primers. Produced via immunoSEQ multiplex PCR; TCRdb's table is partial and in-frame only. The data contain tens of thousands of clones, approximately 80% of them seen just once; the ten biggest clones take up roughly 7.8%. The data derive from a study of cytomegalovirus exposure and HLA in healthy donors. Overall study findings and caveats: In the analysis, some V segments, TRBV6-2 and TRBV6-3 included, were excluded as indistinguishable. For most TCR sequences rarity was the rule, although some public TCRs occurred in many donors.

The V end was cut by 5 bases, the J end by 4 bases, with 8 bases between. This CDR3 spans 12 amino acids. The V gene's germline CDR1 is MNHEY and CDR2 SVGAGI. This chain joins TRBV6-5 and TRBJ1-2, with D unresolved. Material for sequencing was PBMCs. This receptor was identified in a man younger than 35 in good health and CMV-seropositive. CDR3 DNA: TGTGCCAGCAGTCTTAGTGGCTATGGCTACACCTTC. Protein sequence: CASSLSGYGYTF.